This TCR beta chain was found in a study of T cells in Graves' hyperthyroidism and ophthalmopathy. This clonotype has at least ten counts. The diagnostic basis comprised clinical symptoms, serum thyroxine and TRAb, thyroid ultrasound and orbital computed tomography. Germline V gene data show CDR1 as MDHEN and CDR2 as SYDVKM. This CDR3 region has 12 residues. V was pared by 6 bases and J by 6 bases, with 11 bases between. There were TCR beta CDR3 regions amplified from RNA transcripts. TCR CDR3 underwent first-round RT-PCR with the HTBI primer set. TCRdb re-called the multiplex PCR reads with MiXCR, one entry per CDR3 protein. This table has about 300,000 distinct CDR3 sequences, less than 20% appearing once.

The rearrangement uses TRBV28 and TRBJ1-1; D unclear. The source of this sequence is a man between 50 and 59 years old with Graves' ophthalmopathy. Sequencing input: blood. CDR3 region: CASRGFPPEAFF. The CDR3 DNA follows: TGTGCCAGCAGGGGGTTCCCCCCTGAAGCTTTCTTT.